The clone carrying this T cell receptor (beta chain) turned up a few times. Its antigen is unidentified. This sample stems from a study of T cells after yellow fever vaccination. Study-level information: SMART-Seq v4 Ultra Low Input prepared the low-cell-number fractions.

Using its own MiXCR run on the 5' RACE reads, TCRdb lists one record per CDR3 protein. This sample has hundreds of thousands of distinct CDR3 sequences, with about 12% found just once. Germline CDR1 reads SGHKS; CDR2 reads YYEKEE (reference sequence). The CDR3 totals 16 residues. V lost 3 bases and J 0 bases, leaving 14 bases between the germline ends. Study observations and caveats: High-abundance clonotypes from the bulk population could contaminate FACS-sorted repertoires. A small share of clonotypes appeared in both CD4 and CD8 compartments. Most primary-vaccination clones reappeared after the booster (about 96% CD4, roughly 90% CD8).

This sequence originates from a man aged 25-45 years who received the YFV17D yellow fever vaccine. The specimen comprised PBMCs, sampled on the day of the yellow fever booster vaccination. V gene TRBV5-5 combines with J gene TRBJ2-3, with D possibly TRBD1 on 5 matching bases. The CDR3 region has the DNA TGTGCCAGCAGCTGGGGCAAGTCAGTGAGCACAGATACGCAGTATTTT. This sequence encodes CASSWGKSVSTDTQYF.